These T cell receptor beta chains were read from a single sample in a study of cytomegalovirus exposure and HLA in healthy donors. Profiling relied on immunoSEQ multiplex PCR, and the TCRdb table lists in-frame clones only, not all of them. The sample holds about 91,000 clones; around 90% are singletons and the top ten take under 2.5%. Sequenced material: PBMCs. These receptors originate from a young man in good health and CMV-seronegative. CDR3s include the opening cysteine and the closing phenylalanine or tryptophan. D genes are given only for firm matches. Clone size is stated in some rows and not others, as once, few, many or a class when expanded.

DNA: TGTGCCAGCAGCTTAGCGGTGGAACAGGGATCCCCCGGGGAGCTGTTTTTT; CDR3: CASSLAVEQGSPGELFF; J: TRBJ2-2; D: .; V: TRBV7-8; size: once
DNA: TGTGCCAGCTCACCTTCGCCGAGCGCTAAACAAGAGACCCAGTACTTC; CDR3: CASSPSPSAKQETQYF; J: TRBJ2-5; D: .; V: TRBV18; size: .
DNA: TGCGCCAGCAGCTTGGGGGGACTGGCGAACAATGAGCAGTTCTTC; CDR3: CASSLGGLANNEQFF; J: TRBJ2-1; D: .; V: TRBV5-1; size: .
DNA: TGTGCCAGTAGTACCCAAGGACAGGGCAAACGGGGGCCCCAGCATTTT; CDR3: CASSTQGQGKRGPQHF; J: TRBJ1-5; D: TRBD1; V: TRBV19; size: .
DNA: TGTGCCAGCAGCTTCGGCCAGGGATCCTACAATGAGCAGTTCTTC; CDR3: CASSFGQGSYNEQFF; J: TRBJ2-1; D: .; V: TRBV5-6; size: .
DNA: TGTGCCAGCAGCAAAATAGCGGCAATGAACACCGGGGAGCTGTTTTTT; CDR3: CASSKIAAMNTGELFF; J: TRBJ2-2; D: .; V: TRBV28; size: .
DNA: TGTGCCAGCAGTTTATGGGGGGGACAGGGGGGGAATCAGCCCCAGCATTTT; CDR3: CASSLWGGQGGNQPQHF; J: TRBJ1-5; D: TRBD1; V: TRBV28; size: .
DNA: TGTGCCAGCAGCGTAGAACTAGCGGGAAACAATGAGCAGTTCTTC; CDR3: CASSVELAGNNEQFF; J: TRBJ2-1; D: TRBD2; V: TRBV9; size: .
DNA: TGTGCCAGCTCACCACAGCGGGGGAACACTGAAGCTTTCTTT; CDR3: CASSPQRGNTEAFF; J: TRBJ1-1; D: .; V: TRBV18; size: .
DNA: TGTGCCAGCAGCTTGTACTTAAACTACGAGCAGTACTTC; CDR3: CASSLYLNYEQYF; J: TRBJ2-7; D: .; V: TRBV11-3; size: .
DNA: TGTGCCAGCAGCCCGAGCACAGATACGCAGTATTTT; CDR3: CASSPSTDTQYF; J: TRBJ2-3; D: .; V: TRBV7-2; size: .
DNA: TGTGCCAGCAGCCCCCGTGGGGGACTAGCCAATGAGCAGTTCTTC; CDR3: CASSPRGGLANEQFF; J: TRBJ2-1; D: TRBD2; V: TRBV7-3; size: .
DNA: TGTGCCAGCAGTCTCTCAGGGGGCTCTGGAAACACCATATATTTT; CDR3: CASSLSGGSGNTIYF; J: TRBJ1-3; D: TRBD1; V: TRBV6-5; size: .
DNA: TGTGCCAGCAGCTCAACGTTCCGACAGGGCGGGAATGAAAAACTGTTTTTT; CDR3: CASSSTFRQGGNEKLFF; J: TRBJ1-4; D: TRBD1; V: TRBV13; size: .
DNA: TGTGCCAGCAAGACAGAGACTAATTCACCCCTCCACTTT; CDR3: CASKTETNSPLHF; J: TRBJ1-6; D: .; V: TRBV2; size: .
DNA: TGTGCCAGCTCACGGTTTTTGGGGGGTCCGGCGGAGGAGCAGTACTTC; CDR3: CASSRFLGGPAEEQYF; J: TRBJ2-7; D: .; V: TRBV18; size: .
DNA: TGTGCCAGTAGTATAGGAGGGCCGGGCTCCTACGAGCAGTACTTC; CDR3: CASSIGGPGSYEQYF; J: TRBJ2-7; D: .; V: TRBV19; size: .
DNA: TGTGCCAGCAGTTACCAGAACACAGGGAAGGGCGAGCAGTACTTC; CDR3: CASSYQNTGKGEQYF; J: TRBJ2-7; D: .; V: TRBV6-5; size: .
DNA: TGTGCCAGTAGTATCTCTTACAGGGTGGGGACCGGGGAGCTGTTTTTT; CDR3: CASSISYRVGTGELFF; J: TRBJ2-2; D: .; V: TRBV19; size: .
DNA: TGTGCCAGCAGCCCAGGACTAGCAGCAGGCTACGAGCAGTACTTC; CDR3: CASSPGLAAGYEQYF; J: TRBJ2-7; D: TRBD2; V: TRBV5-4; size: once
DNA: TGTGCCAGTAGTGCACCGGGACAGGGAAACACCGGGGAGCTGTTTTTT; CDR3: CASSAPGQGNTGELFF; J: TRBJ2-2; D: TRBD1; V: TRBV19; size: .
DNA: TGTGCCAGCAGTGACCGGACAGGGGGCCAAGAGACCCAGTACTTC; CDR3: CASSDRTGGQETQYF; J: TRBJ2-5; D: TRBD1; V: TRBV2; size: .
DNA: TGCAGCGTGCTTTTGGCGCGGTTACAGTACTTC; CDR3: CSVLLARLQYF; J: TRBJ2-7; D: .; V: TRBV29-1; size: once
DNA: TGTGCCAGCAAAGGACAGGGACGGAATCAGCCCCAGCATTTT; CDR3: CASKGQGRNQPQHF; J: TRBJ1-5; D: TRBD1; V: TRBV27; size: .
DNA: TGCGCCAGCAGCCTGGGTACAGGGGGTCGGGAAAAACTGTTTTTT; CDR3: CASSLGTGGREKLFF; J: TRBJ1-4; D: TRBD1; V: TRBV5-1; size: .
DNA: TGTGCCAGCAGCCAAGGGTCGGGGGGTGCTTCACCCCTCCACTTT; CDR3: CASSQGSGGASPLHF; J: TRBJ1-6; D: .; V: TRBV4-2; size: .
DNA: TGTGCCAGCTCACTAGGGATACAAGCGGGGAACGCGAACACCGGGGAGCTGTTTTTT; CDR3: CASSLGIQAGNANTGELFF; J: TRBJ2-2; D: TRBD2; V: TRBV18; size: .
DNA: TGTGCCAGCAGCTTGGGGGGCACGAACACTGAAGCTTTCTTT; CDR3: CASSLGGTNTEAFF; J: TRBJ1-1; D: .; V: TRBV5-5; size: .
DNA: TGCAGCGCCCAGGGGTTCCGGGAGCTGTTTTTT; CDR3: CSAQGFRELFF; J: TRBJ2-2; D: .; V: TRBV29-1; size: .
DNA: TGTGCCAGCTCACCGGGTGCGGGGCGCACAGATACGCAGTATTTT; CDR3: CASSPGAGRTDTQYF; J: TRBJ2-3; D: .; V: TRBV18; size: .
DNA: TGTGCCAGCAGTTCGATACCCCTTCGAGGGCTTCAACTTTCGGGGAACTACGAGCAGTACTTC; CDR3: CASSSIPLRGLQLSGNYEQYF; J: TRBJ2-7; D: .; V: TRBV28; size: few
DNA: TGTGCCAGCAGTTTAGCCGGGACAAACTACGAGCAGTACTTC; CDR3: CASSLAGTNYEQYF; J: TRBJ2-7; D: .; V: TRBV27; size: .
DNA: TGTGCCAGCAGCGTTTCTAGAGCCGGGGAGCTGTTTTTT; CDR3: CASSVSRAGELFF; J: TRBJ2-2; D: .; V: TRBV7-3; size: .
DNA: TGTGCTAGCAGCAAATGGGACAGGAGCAATGAGCAGTTCTTC; CDR3: CASSKWDRSNEQFF; J: TRBJ2-1; D: TRBD1; V: TRBV7-7; size: .
DNA: TGCGCCAGCAGCTTGATCTCGGGACTAGCGGGAGTTAGAGGCGAGCAGTACTTC; CDR3: CASSLISGLAGVRGEQYF; J: TRBJ2-7; D: TRBD2; V: TRBV5-1; size: once
DNA: TGTGCCAGCAGGGTACTCGGGGTCATCACTGAAGCTTTCTTT; CDR3: CASRVLGVITEAFF; J: TRBJ1-1; D: .; V: TRBV28; size: .
DNA: TGTGCCAGTAGTACCGGGACAGGGTTTGGGTACGAGCAGTACTTC; CDR3: CASSTGTGFGYEQYF; J: TRBJ2-7; D: TRBD1; V: TRBV19; size: .
DNA: TGTGCCAGCAGTTTATTGGCCCCGGGAGATCAGCCCCAGCATTTT; CDR3: CASSLLAPGDQPQHF; J: TRBJ1-5; D: .; V: TRBV28; size: .
DNA: TGCGCCAGCGGGGCTCGGAGTCCGGGACAGGGTATGGGCGAGCAGTACTTC; CDR3: CASGARSPGQGMGEQYF; J: TRBJ2-7; D: TRBD1; V: TRBV5-1; size: once
DNA: TGCGCCAGCAGCCGACAGGGCTCTGGAAACACCATATATTTT; CDR3: CASSRQGSGNTIYF; J: TRBJ1-3; D: TRBD1; V: TRBV5-1; size: .
DNA: TGTGCCAGCAGTGGTGGTCGGGCAGATACGCAGTATTTT; CDR3: CASSGGRADTQYF; J: TRBJ2-3; D: .; V: TRBV6-1; size: .
DNA: TGTGCCAGCAGCACCAGACTAGCGGAGAGGACCGTAGAGACCCAGTACTTC; CDR3: CASSTRLAERTVETQYF; J: TRBJ2-5; D: TRBD2; V: TRBV9; size: .
DNA: TGTGCCAGTCTAGGGGTTATTTTGCCCTCCTCTGGAAACACCATATATTTT; CDR3: CASLGVILPSSGNTIYF; J: TRBJ1-3; D: .; V: TRBV2; size: .
DNA: TGTGCCAGCAGCCAAGCGGGGGGTGGTGAGCAGTTCTTC; CDR3: CASSQAGGGEQFF; J: TRBJ2-1; D: TRBD2; V: TRBV4-2; size: .
DNA: TGTGCCAGCAGTGAAGCGACAGTCAGACGGGGGAACTATGGCTACACCTTC; CDR3: CASSEATVRRGNYGYTF; J: TRBJ1-2; D: .; V: TRBV6-1; size: .
DNA: TGCGCCAGCAGCCCGCTAGGGGGCCCACAAGAGACCCAGTACTTC; CDR3: CASSPLGGPQETQYF; J: TRBJ2-5; D: TRBD1; V: TRBV5-1; size: .
DNA: TGTGCCAGTATCAGGACAGGGGGCTCCGGGGAGCTGTTTTTT; CDR3: CASIRTGGSGELFF; J: TRBJ2-2; D: TRBD1; V: TRBV19; size: .
DNA: TGCAGCCTATGGACAGGCTACGAGCAGTACTTC; CDR3: CSLWTGYEQYF; J: TRBJ2-7; D: TRBD1; V: TRBV29-1; size: .
DNA: TGTGCCAGCAGCTTTCGGACTAGCGGGACCGTTGGGTCTTACGAGCAGTACTTC; CDR3: CASSFRTSGTVGSYEQYF; J: TRBJ2-7; D: TRBD2; V: TRBV5-6; size: .
DNA: TGTGCCAGCAGCTTAGCCGCCGGTTTACCCCTCCACTTT; CDR3: CASSLAAGLPLHF; J: TRBJ1-6; D: .; V: TRBV7-9; size: few
DNA: TGTGCCAGCAGCACCGGGACTTCTTTTTACATGAACACTGAAGCTTTCTTT; CDR3: CASSTGTSFYMNTEAFF; J: TRBJ1-1; D: .; V: TRBV11-2; size: .
DNA: TGTGCCAGCAGTGCACGCGGTAGCGGGAATTCTAATGAGCAGTTCTTC; CDR3: CASSARGSGNSNEQFF; J: TRBJ2-1; D: TRBD2; V: TRBV27; size: .
DNA: TGTGCCAGCAGCTTGGTCGGGAGAGCGAATGAGCAGTTCTTC; CDR3: CASSLVGRANEQFF; J: TRBJ2-1; D: .; V: TRBV5-6; size: .
DNA: TGCGCCAGCAGCTCCGGACTAGCGGGTACCTACGAGCAGTACTTC; CDR3: CASSSGLAGTYEQYF; J: TRBJ2-7; D: TRBD2; V: TRBV5-1; size: once
DNA: TGCGCCAGCAGCTTGTATGGGGGAGGTACAGATACGCAGTATTTT; CDR3: CASSLYGGGTDTQYF; J: TRBJ2-3; D: .; V: TRBV5-1; size: .